Sequencing of this TCR beta chain was carried out in a study of T cell responses to AZD1222 COVID-19 vaccine. CDR1 is SGHTA, CDR2 FQGNSA, per germline. This CDR3 comprises 14 residues. The ends lost 5 bases at V and 8 bases at J; junction bases unmatched: 8. Here immunoSEQ multiplex PCR was the method, and the copy in TCRdb shows in-frame clones only, minus some. The table lists about 94,000 clones, around nine tenths of them singletons. The chain is built from TRBV7-2 and TRBJ2-1; 8 bases fit TRBD2. The sample was peripheral blood, taken on day 0 of AZD1222 vaccination. The sequence came from an adult in good health. CDR3 sequence reads: CASSDRGGIDEQFF. The CDR3 coding sequence is TGTGCCAGCAGCGACCGCGGGGGGATAGATGAGCAGTTCTTC.